A few counts support the clone carrying this T cell receptor beta chain. The V gene lost 3 bases and the J gene lost 0 bases, with 6 bases spanning the gap. Germline V gives CDR1 LGHNA, CDR2 YNFKEQ. This CDR3 spans 15 amino acids. This record belongs to a study of T-cell reconstitution after alpha-beta-depleted transplantation in children. A TCRbeta library incorporating unique molecular identifiers was prepared. MiXCR, applied by TCRdb to the PCR reads, yields one record per CDR3 protein. The table records about 400,000 distinct CDR3 sequences, roughly 21% of them present only once. The sample consisted of PBMCs from the stem cell graft donor, taken from the stem cell graft. V gene TRBV4-2 combines with J gene TRBJ2-6; D gene unclear. The TCR was taken from a human donor who donated a stem cell graft to a child with acute myeloid leukemia. CDR3: CASSHQISGANVLTF. Written as DNA, the CDR3 is TGTGCCAGCAGCCATCAGATCTCTGGGGCCAACGTCCTGACTTTC.